This T cell receptor (beta chain) originates from a study of neurological immune-mediated disorders. MiXCR, run by TCRdb on the 5' RACE reads, gives a single entry per CDR3 protein. The profile shows around 16,000 distinct CDR3 sequences, approximately 9.1% of them singletons. Germline V gene data show CDR1 as SGHNT and CDR2 as YYREEE (reference sequence). The CDR3 length is 17 residues. Trimming left V 1 base short and J 0 bases short, with 14 bases between. Sequences were obtained from CD8+ T cells from blood. The chain is built from TRBV5-4 and TRBJ2-1, with TRBD1 as a possible D gene (5 bases). This TCR came from a man aged 50-59 years in good health. This CDR3 reads CASSLQGSLGSYNEQFF. For the CDR3, the DNA is TGTGCCAGCAGCTTGCAGGGTAGCTTAGGCTCCTACAATGAGCAGTTCTTC.